The clone carrying this T cell receptor (beta chain) showed up just a few times. The antigen is not known. cDNA reverse transcribed from extracted RNA served as the sequencing template. TCRdb's table, derived via immunoSEQ multiplex PCR, lists solely in-frame clones and lacks some. The sample has more than 140,000 clones, roughly 86% seen once; the top ten hold about 12%. Treatment denoted: oral pan-JAK inhibitor, 5-10 mg twice daily. Alopecia areata patients provided lesional scalp punch biopsies and peripheral blood. Per the germline V gene, CDR1 is SQVTM and CDR2 is ANQGSEA. Deletions cut 7 bases from V and 2 bases from J, with 12 bases between. This CDR3 contains 13 residues. The data were taken from a study of CD8+ T cells in alopecia areata. Study results and caveats: Tofacitinib delivered significant drops in scalp clonality and in expanded CD8+ clones among the top 100. Uncertain still, given a single nonresponder, is whether baseline CD8+ expansion links to response.

J is TRBJ2-1 and V is TRBV29-1; D is ambiguous. This specimen was CD8+ T cells sorted from blood, taken at week 4, from a patient treated with tofacitinib. This receptor was identified in a human donor with alopecia areata. CDR3 sequence reads: CSGSGDAYNEQFF. The CDR3 DNA sequence: TGCAGCGGTTCCGGAGACGCCTACAATGAGCAGTTCTTC.